The source of this T cell receptor beta chain is a study of T cells in Graves' hyperthyroidism and ophthalmopathy. Study observations and caveats: Most thyroid clonotypes expanded above 0.001 appeared in blood too.

The CDR3 spans 15 residues. The ends lost 4 bases at V and 5 bases at J; junction bases unmatched: 7. Germline-derived CDR1 and CDR2 are KGHSH and LQKENI. As concerns this clonotype: Its target is unknown.

RNA transcripts served as the template for amplifying TCR beta CDR3 regions. An initial round of RT-PCR targeting the TCR CDR3 relied on the HTBI primer set. In TCRdb, the multiplex PCR reads were re-called with MiXCR into one record per CDR3 protein. The profile shows 380,000 or so distinct CDR3 sequences, about 13% of them singletons. Sequenced: blood. The TCR comes from a man younger than 45 with Graves' hyperthyroidism that later progressed to Graves' ophthalmopathy. The V gene is TRBV18, the J gene TRBJ2-7, with TRBD1 matching 11 bases. In DNA, the CDR3 is TGTGCCAGCTCACAGGGGACAGGGGGTATCAACGAGCAGTACTTC. Protein sequence: CASSQGTGGINEQYF.